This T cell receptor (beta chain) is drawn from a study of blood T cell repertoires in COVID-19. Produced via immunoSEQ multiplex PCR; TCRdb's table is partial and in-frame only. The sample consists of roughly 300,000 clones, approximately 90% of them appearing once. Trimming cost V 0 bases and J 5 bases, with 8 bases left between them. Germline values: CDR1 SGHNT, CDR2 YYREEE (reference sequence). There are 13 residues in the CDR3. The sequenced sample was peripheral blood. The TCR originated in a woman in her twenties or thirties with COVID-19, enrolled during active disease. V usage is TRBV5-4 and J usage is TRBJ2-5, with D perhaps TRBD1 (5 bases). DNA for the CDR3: TGTGCCAGCAGCTTGGCAGCAGGGGAGACCCAGTACTTC. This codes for CASSLAAGETQYF.